This T cell receptor (beta chain) derives from a study of T cells after yellow fever vaccination (dated 2019 in TCRdb). About the study as a whole: The SMART-Seq v4 Ultra Low Input RNA kit was used to prepare libraries from fractions with low cell numbers. To track T-cell clones before and after primary and booster YFV17D yellow fever vaccination, bulk TCR alpha and beta repertoires were sequenced longitudinally. Blood was collected at multiple timepoints before and after primary and secondary immunization, and bulk PBMC replicates and cell subsets were isolated. Two healthy male donors, one aged 18 to 30 and one aged 30 to 40 years, were included in the cohort.

General conclusions and limits of the study: Because abundant contaminating clonotypes from the bulk population could be contained in FACS-sorted repertoires, computational filtering was required. The secondary T-cell response was weaker than the primary response but faster, peaking on day 5 instead of day 15. Most clones expanded after primary vaccination were re-detected after the booster (96% of CD4 and around 88% of CD8), suggesting broad memory maintenance. Because only two donors were included in the study, the extent to which the findings can be generalized is limited. A small share of clonotypes was detected in both CD4 and CD8 compartments, with the overlap likely arising from convergent recombination.

Regarding this clonotype: Its antigen specificity is not known. The record has no base qualities; no much larger clone is one base away.

TCR cDNA was made using 5'RACE template switching, a step that added a universal primer site and unique molecular identifiers. Priming of cDNA synthesis was performed from both the TCR alpha and TCR beta constant segments. Library amplification involved two PCR steps, and the second step added sample barcodes and sequencing adapters. Libraries were sequenced on Illumina HiSeq 2500 (2x100 bp) or NovaSeq (2x150 bp). In the original analysis: Reads were demultiplexed and collapsed into UMI consensus sequences with MIGEC, and V(D)J alignment was performed with MiXCR. Clonotypes responding to the vaccine were identified with edgeR on replicate PBMC samples, with the criteria of FDR below 0.01 and a log2 fold change above 5 up to day 15. Bulk clonotypes were assigned CD4 or CD8 identity according to which sequenced CD4 or CD8 repertoire held them at higher abundance. Using fastp trimming at Q25 and MiXCR clonotype assembly, TCRdb reanalyzed the public sequencing data and kept in-frame beta chains. Identical CDR3 protein sequences are pooled into one entry, listed with their most common genes and DNA. What appears here as the V and J calls and clone size reflects TCRdb's work, not the paper's. The sample yields approximately 550,000 distinct CDR3 sequences; less than 15% were counted once. Over 13% of the sample is in the top ten clones.

What the treatment or condition label conveys for this sample: live attenuated yellow fever vaccine strain. At each blood-draw timepoint, two biological replicates of bulk PBMCs were obtained. A standard Ficoll-Paque protocol was used to isolate PBMCs from peripheral blood. RNA was extracted with TriZol from bulk PBMCs, CD4 and CD8 fractions, and dextramer-positive and dextramer-negative fractions. CDR1 SGHTA and CDR2 FQGNSA are derived from the germline V gene. At the junction V is shortened by 2 bases and J by 2 bases, with 11 bases in between. The CDR3 contains 15 residues, cysteine and phenylalanine counted. The read is trimmed to its CDR3 DNA, 45 bases read in frame from base 1.

Sequenced here: PBMCs, sampled on the day of the yellow fever booster vaccination. This TCR derives from a man aged 30 to 45 who received the YFV17D yellow fever vaccine. This sequence uses TRBV7-2 and TRBJ2-3, with the D gene call left open. The nucleotides read TGTGCCAGCAGCTTATTTGGTCCCAACACAGATACGCAGTATTTT. Protein translation: CASSLFGPNTDTQYF.